The 9 T cell receptor beta chains below come from one sample, sequenced in a study of cytomegalovirus exposure and HLA in healthy donors. Vbeta (60) and Jbeta (13) primers were used in the PCR. Measured with immunoSEQ multiplex PCR; TCRdb has only the in-frame clones, and not every one. This table has about 190,000 clones, around 79% appearing once. Sequencing was done on a sample of PBMCs. The receptors stem from a woman aged 18 to 35 in good health and CMV-seronegative.

The chain recombines TRBV5-8 with TRBJ2-7; D not resolved. Trimming removed 0 bases from V and 2 bases from J, with 27 bases in between. Germline V gene lookup returns CDR1 SGHTS and CDR2 YDEGEE. CDR3 size: 20 residues. CDR3 amino acids: CASSLALNKLGSLSPYEQYF. The CDR3 nucleotides are TGTGCCAGCAGCTTGGCCCTAAACAAACTGGGCAGCTTATCCCCCTACGAGCAGTACTTC. Together with reference TRBV5-8 and TRBJ2-7, the CDR3 gives the full variable domain: EAGVTQSPTHLIKTRGQQATLRCSPISGHTSVYWYQQALGLGLQFLLWYDEGEERNRGNFPPRFSGRQFPNYSSELNVNALELEDSALYLCASSLALNKLGSLSPYEQYFGPGTRLTVT.

The J gene is TRBJ2-7, the V gene TRBV6-6, with a possible D match to TRBD1 (6 bases). CDR3 length equals 12 residues. The V gene's germline CDR1 is MNHNY and CDR2 SVGAGI (reference sequence). V gave up 8 bases and J gave up 3 bases, with 11 bases separating them. CDR3 amino acids: CASLGDNYEQYF. The CDR3 DNA reads as TGTGCCAGCTTAGGGGACAACTACGAGCAGTACTTC.

This chain joins TRBV30 and TRBJ2-3, with D perhaps TRBD2 (5 bases). The CDR3 runs to 13 residues. V lost 8 bases and J 0 bases, leaving 12 bases between the germline ends. Germline values: CDR1 GTSNPN, CDR2 SVGIG (reference sequence). The CDR3 reads CALRAGSTDTQYF. CDR3 DNA sequence: TGTGCCCTCCGGGCGGGTAGCACAGATACGCAGTATTTT.

The chain joins TRBV9 to TRBJ2-5; the D gene is possibly TRBD1 (6 bases). Germline CDR1 SGDLS, CDR2 YYNGEE. Trimming left V 4 bases short and J 2 bases short, with 18 bases between. The CDR3 consists of 16 residues. The CDR3 bases are TGTGCCAGCAGCTTATGGACAGAGGGCGGGCAAGAGACCCAGTACTTC. This codes for CASSLWTEGGQETQYF.

The count of this clone is one. The chain joins TRBV5-8 to TRBJ2-7; D is perhaps TRBD1 (6 bases). The V end was cut by 0 bases, the J end by 5 bases, with 6 bases between. Germline V CDR1 and CDR2: SGHTS, YDEGEE. This CDR3 is 12 amino acids long. The CDR3 reads CASSLAGDEQYF. For the CDR3, the DNA is TGTGCCAGCAGCTTGGCAGGGGACGAGCAGTACTTC.

This clone appeared a few times. This chain joins TRBV2 and TRBJ1-5; a possible D gene is TRBD1 (5 bases). This CDR3 has 12 residues. Trimming pared 3 bases from V and 6 bases from J, leaving 6 bases between. CDR1 is SNHLY and CDR2 is FYNNEI in the germline V gene. CDR3 region: CASSDRAQPQHF. The DNA for the CDR3 is TGTGCCAGCAGTGACAGGGCTCAGCCCCAGCATTTT.

The chain joins TRBV5-4 to TRBJ1-4; maybe TRBD1 (5 bases). Germline CDR1 is SGHNT and CDR2 is YYREEE (reference sequence). V was shortened by 0 bases and J by 1 base, with 7 bases between the two germline ends. The CDR3 contains 15 residues. The CDR3 DNA is TGTGCCAGCAGCTTGGATCAGGGAACTAATGAAAAACTGTTTTTT. Protein: CASSLDQGTNEKLFF.

This chain connects TRBV18 to TRBJ2-5, with 8 nucleotides matching TRBD2. Germline V lookup: CDR1 KGHSH, CDR2 LQKENI. CDR3 length: 14 residues. J gave up 4 bases and V 8 bases, and 9 bases lay outside the gene matches. CDR3 sequence: CASQGSGVSETQYF. The CDR3 bases are TGTGCCAGCCAAGGTAGCGGGGTTTCAGAGACCCAGTACTTC.

This rearrangement joins TRBV7-9 to TRBJ1-2; weak D call: TRBD1 (6 bases). The CDR3 sequence is 12 residues long. V shed 3 bases and J shed 8 bases, with 10 bases lying between them. Germline V gene sequence: CDR1 SEHNR, CDR2 FQNEAQ (reference sequence). The CDR3 DNA is TGTGCCAGCAGCTTGGGGGCCGGGGGCTACACCTTC. This sequence encodes CASSLGAGGYTF.